This T cell receptor (beta chain) was captured in a study of T cells in Graves' hyperthyroidism and ophthalmopathy. TCR beta CDR3 region amplification was performed from RNA transcripts. The primer set for the first-round RT-PCR of the TCR CDR3 was HTBI. TCRdb re-called the multiplex PCR reads through MiXCR, storing one row per CDR3 protein. Altogether some 580,000 distinct CDR3 sequences are present, more than 15% being singletons, with the ten largest covering under 3.5%. V was trimmed by 6 bases and J by 2 bases, leaving 15 bases between them. The CDR3 is made up of 15 amino acids. From germline, CDR1 is SNHLY and CDR2 FYNNEI. The sample holds many counts of this clonotype. Its antigen remains unidentified. Broader study findings: Also found in blood were most expanded thyroid clonotypes above 0.001.

What was sequenced was blood. This rearrangement joins TRBV2 to TRBJ2-3, with a tentative D call TRBD1 (5 bases). This clonotype was obtained from a middle-aged woman with Graves' ophthalmopathy. This CDR3 is CASSAGQAPTDTQYF. The CDR3 DNA reads TGTGCCAGCAGCGCAGGACAAGCCCCCACAGATACGCAGTATTTT. Filled out from reference TRBV2 and TRBJ2-3, the complete variable domain reads EPEVTQTPSHQVTQMGQEVILRCVPISNHLYFYWYRQILGQKVEFLVSFYNNEISEKSEIFDDQFSVERPDGSNFTLKIRSTKLEDSAMYFCASSAGQAPTDTQYFGPGTRLTVL.